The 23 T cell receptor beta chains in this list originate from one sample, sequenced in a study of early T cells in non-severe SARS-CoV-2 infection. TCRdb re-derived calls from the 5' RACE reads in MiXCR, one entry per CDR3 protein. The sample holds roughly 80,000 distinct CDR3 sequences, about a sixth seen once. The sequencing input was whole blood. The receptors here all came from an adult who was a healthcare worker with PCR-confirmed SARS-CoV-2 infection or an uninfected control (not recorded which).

DNA of the CDR3: TGTGCCAGCAGAGGACAGGGGATCTCCTACGAGCAGTACTTC. The encoded protein is CASRGQGISYEQYF. The V and J genes are TRBV6-5 and TRBJ2-7; 9 nucleotides align to TRBD1. Germline loops: CDR1 MNHEY, CDR2 SVGAGI. There are 14 residues in the CDR3. With V trimmed by 6 bases and J by 0 bases, 3 bases remained unmatched.

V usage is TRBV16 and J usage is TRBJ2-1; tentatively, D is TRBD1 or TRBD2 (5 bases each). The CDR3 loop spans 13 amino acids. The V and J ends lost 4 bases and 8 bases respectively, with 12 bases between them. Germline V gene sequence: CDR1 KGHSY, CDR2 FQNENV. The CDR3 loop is CASSPPLGDEQFF. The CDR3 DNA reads TGTGCCAGCAGCCCTCCCCTGGGGGATGAGCAGTTCTTC.

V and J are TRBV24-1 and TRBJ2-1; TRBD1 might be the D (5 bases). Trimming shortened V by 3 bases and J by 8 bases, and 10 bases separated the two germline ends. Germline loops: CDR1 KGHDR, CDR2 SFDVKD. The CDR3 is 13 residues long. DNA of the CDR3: TGTGCCACCAGTGATAACAGGAAACATGAGCAGTTCTTC. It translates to CATSDNRKHEQFF.

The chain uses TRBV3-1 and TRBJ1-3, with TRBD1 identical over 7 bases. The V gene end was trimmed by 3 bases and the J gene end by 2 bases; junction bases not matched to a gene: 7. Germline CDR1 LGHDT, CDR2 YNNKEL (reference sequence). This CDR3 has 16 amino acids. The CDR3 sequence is CASSHTSGTAGNTIYF. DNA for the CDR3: TGTGCCAGCAGCCACACTTCCGGGACAGCTGGAAACACCATATATTTT.

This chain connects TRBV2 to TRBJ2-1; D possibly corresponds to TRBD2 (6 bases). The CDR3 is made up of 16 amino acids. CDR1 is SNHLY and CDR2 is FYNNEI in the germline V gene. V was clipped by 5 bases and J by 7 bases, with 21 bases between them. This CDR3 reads CASSKDRETSRNEQFF. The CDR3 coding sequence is TGTGCCAGCAGTAAGGATAGGGAGACTAGTCGGAATGAGCAGTTCTTC.

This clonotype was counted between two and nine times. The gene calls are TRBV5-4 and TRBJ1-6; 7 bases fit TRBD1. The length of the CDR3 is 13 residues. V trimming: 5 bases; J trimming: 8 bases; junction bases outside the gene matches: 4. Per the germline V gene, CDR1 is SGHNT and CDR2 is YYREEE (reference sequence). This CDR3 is CASRLQGDSPLHF. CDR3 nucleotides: TGTGCCAGCAGACTGCAGGGGGATTCACCCCTCCACTTT.

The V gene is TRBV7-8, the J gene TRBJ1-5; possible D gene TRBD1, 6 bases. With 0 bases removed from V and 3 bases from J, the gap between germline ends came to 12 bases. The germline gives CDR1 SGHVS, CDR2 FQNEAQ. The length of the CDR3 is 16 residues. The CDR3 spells CASSLAGGRDNQPQHF. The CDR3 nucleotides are TGTGCCAGCAGCTTAGCGGGGGGGCGCGACAATCAGCCCCAGCATTTT.

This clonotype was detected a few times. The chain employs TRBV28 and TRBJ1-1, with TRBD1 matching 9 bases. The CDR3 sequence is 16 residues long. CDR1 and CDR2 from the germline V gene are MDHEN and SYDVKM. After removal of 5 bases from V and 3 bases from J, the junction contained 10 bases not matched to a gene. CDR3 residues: CASSPLTGGKDTEAFF. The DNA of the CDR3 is TGTGCCAGCAGTCCTCTGACAGGGGGTAAGGACACTGAAGCTTTCTTT.

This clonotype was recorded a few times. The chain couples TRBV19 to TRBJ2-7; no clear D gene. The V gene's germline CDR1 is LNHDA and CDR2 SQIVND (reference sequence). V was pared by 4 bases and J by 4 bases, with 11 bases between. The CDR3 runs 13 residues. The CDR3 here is CASSTLSGYEQYF. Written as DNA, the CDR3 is TGTGCCAGTAGTACCCTCTCAGGTTACGAGCAGTACTTC.

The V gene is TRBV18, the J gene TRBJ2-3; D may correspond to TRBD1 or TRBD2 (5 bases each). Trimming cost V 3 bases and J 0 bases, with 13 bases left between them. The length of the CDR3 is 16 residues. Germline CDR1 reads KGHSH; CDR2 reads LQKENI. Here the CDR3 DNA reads TGTGCCAGCTCACCGATGGGGGACCCTAGCACAGATACGCAGTATTTT. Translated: CASSPMGDPSTDTQYF.

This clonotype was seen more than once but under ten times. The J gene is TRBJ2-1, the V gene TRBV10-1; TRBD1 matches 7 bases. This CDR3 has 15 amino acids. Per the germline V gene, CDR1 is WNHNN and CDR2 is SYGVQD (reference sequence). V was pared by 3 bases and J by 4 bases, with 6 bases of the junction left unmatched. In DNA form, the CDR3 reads TGCGCCAGCAGTGACCGGGACAGCGTTTACAATGAGCAGTTCTTC. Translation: CASSDRDSVYNEQFF.

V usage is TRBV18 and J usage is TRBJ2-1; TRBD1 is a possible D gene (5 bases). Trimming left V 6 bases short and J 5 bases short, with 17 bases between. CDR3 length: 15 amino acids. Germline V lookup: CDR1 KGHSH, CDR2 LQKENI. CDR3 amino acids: CASSPIRQLDNEQFF. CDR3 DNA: TGTGCCAGCTCTCCGATAAGACAGTTAGACAATGAGCAGTTCTTC.

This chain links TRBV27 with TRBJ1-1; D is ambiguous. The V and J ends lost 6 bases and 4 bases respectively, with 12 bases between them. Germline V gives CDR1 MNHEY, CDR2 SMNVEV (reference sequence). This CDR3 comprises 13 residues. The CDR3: CASRTGLLTEAFF. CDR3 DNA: TGTGCCAGCAGGACCGGACTCCTCACTGAAGCTTTCTTT.

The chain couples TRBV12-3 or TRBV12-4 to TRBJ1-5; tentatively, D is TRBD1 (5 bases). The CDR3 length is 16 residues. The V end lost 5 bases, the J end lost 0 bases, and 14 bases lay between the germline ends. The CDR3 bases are TGTGCCAGCAGTCCTCCCGGGGGGAATAGCAATCAGCCCCAGCATTTT. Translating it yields CASSPPGGNSNQPQHF.

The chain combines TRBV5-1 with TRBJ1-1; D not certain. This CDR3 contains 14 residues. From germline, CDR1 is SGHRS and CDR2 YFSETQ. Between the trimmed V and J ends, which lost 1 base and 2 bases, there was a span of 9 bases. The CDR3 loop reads CASSLSGGNTEAFF. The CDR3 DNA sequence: TGCGCCAGCAGCTTGTCGGGCGGCAACACTGAAGCTTTCTTT. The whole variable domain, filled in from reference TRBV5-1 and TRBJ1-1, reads KAGVTQTPRYLIKTRGQQVTLSCSPISGHRSVSWYQQTPGQGLQFLFEYFSETQRNKGNFPGRFSGRQFSNSRSEMNVSTLELGDSALYLCASSLSGGNTEAFFGQGTRLTVV.

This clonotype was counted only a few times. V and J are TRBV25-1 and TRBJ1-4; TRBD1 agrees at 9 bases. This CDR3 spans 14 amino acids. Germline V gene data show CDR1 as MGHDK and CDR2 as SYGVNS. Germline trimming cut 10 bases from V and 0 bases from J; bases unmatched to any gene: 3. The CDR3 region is CATRQGATNEKLFF. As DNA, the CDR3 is TGTGCCACCCGACAGGGGGCAACTAATGAAAAACTGTTTTTT.

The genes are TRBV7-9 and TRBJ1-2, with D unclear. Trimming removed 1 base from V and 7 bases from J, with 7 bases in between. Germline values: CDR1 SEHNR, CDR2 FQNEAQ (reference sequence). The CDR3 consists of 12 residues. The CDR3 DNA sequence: TGTGCCAGCAGCTTAGTTGGTAGTGGCTACACCTTC. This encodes CASSLVGSGYTF.

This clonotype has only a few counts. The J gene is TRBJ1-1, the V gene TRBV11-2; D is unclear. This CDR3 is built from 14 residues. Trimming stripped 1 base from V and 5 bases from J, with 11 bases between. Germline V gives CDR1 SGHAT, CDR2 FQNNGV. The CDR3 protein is CASSLAAAFTEAFF. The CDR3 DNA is TGTGCCAGCAGCTTAGCGGCGGCTTTTACTGAAGCTTTCTTT.

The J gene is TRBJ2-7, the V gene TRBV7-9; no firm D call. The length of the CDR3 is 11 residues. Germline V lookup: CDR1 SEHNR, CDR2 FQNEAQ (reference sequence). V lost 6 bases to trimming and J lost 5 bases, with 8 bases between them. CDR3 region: CASSRLDEQYF. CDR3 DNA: TGTGCCAGCAGTCGATTGGACGAGCAGTACTTC. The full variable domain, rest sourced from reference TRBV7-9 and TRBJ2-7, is DTGVSQNPRHKITKRGQNVTFRCDPISEHNRLYWYRQTLGQGPEFLTYFQNEAQLEKSRLLSDRFSAERPKGSFSTLEIQRTEQGDSAMYLCASSRLDEQYFGPGTRLTVT.

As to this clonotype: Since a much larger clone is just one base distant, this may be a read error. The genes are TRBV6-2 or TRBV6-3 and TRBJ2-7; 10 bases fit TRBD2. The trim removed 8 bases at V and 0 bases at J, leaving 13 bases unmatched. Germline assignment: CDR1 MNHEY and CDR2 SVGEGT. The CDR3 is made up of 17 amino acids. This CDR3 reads CASLPSSSGGLSYEQYF. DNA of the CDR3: TGTGCCAGCCTACCCTCGTCTAGCGGGGGCCTCTCCTACGAGCAGTACTTC.

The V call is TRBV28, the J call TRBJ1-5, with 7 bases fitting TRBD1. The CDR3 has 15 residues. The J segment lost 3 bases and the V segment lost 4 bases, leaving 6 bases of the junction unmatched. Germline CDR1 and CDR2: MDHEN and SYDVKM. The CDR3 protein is CASSSPGTVNQPQHF. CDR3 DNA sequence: TGTGCCAGCAGTTCTCCCGGGACAGTCAATCAGCCCCAGCATTTT. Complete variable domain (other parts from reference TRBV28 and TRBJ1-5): DVKVTQSSRYLVKRTGEKVFLECVQDMDHENMFWYRQDPGLGLRLIYFSYDVKMKEKGDIPEGYSVSREKKERFSLILESASTNQTSMYLCASSSPGTVNQPQHFGDGTRLSIL.

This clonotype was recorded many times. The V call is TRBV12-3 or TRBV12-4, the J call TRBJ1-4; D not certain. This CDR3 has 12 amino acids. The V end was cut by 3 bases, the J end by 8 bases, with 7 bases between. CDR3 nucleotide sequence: TGTGCCAGCAGTTTGTGGAAGGAAAAACTGTTTTTT. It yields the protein CASSLWKEKLFF.

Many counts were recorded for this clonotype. The CDR3 nucleotides read TGCAGTGCTAGGTATACTCCGACCGGGGAGCTGTTTTTT. Protein sequence: CSARYTPTGELFF. This chain uses TRBV20-1 with TRBJ2-2; D ambiguous. Germline V gene sequence: CDR1 DFQATT, CDR2 SNEGSKA (reference sequence). Trimming took 3 bases from V and 5 from J, leaving 10 bases between them. This CDR3 is built from 13 residues.